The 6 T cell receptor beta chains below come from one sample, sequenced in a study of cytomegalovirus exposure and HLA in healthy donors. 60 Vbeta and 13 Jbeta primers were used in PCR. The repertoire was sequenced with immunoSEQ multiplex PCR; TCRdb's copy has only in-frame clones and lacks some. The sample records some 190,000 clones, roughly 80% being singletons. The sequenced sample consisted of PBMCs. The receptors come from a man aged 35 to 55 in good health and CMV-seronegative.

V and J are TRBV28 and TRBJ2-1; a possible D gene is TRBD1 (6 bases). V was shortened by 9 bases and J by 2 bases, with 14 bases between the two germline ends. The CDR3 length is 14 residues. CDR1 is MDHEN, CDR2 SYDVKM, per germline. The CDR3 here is CASLLDRTYNEQFF. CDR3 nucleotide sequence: TGTGCCAGTCTCCTGGACAGAACCTACAATGAGCAGTTCTTC.

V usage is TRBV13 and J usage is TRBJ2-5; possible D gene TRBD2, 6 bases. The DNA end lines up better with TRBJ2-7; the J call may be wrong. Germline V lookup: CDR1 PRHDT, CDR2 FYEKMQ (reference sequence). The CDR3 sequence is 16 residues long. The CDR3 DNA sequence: TGTGCCAGCAGCTTATCGGGCGGGGCCCGCTCCTACGAGCAGTACTTC. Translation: CASSLSGGARSYEQYF.

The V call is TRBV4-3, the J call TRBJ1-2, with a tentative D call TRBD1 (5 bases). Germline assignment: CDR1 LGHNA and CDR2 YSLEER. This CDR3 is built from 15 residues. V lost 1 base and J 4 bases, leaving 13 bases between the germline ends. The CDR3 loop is CASSQGSGHPYGYTF. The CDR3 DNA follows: TGCGCCAGCAGCCAAGGGTCAGGGCACCCCTATGGCTACACCTTC.

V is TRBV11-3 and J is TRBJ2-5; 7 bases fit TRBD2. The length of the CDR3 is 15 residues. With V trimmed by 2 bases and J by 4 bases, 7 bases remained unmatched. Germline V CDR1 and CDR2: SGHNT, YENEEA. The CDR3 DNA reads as TGTGCCAGCAGCTTACGCGGGGGTGTCTCAGAGACCCAGTACTTC. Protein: CASSLRGGVSETQYF.

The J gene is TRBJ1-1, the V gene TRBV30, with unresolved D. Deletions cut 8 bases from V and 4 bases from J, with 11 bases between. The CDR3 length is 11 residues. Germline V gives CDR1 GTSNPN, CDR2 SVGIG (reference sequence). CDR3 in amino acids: CAGGGGTEAFF. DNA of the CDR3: TGTGCCGGAGGAGGCGGCACTGAAGCTTTCTTT.

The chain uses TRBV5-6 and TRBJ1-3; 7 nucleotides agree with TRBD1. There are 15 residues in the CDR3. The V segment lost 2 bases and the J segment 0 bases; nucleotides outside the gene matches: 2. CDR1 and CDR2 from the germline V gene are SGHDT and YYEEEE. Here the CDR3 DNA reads TGTGCCAGCAGCTTCGGGACAGCCTCTGGAAACACCATATATTTT. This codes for CASSFGTASGNTIYF.